Below are 11 T cell receptor beta chains sequenced from a single sample in a study of post-analysis software for immune sequencing data. The antigens for these receptors are not known. Study conclusions and caveats: A handful of TRBV segments occurring more often in patients than controls included TRBV5-6, TRBV5-1 and TRBV20-1.

cDNA libraries of TCR beta carried unique molecular identifiers. TCRdb analysed the PCR reads with MiXCR anew, one entry per CDR3 protein. This repertoire shows more than 350,000 distinct CDR3 sequences, approximately 42% found once; its top ten account for approximately 7.7%. Input material: blood. These receptors all stem from a girl aged 2 to 10 with multiple sclerosis.

The chain recombines TRBV7-2 with TRBJ2-3, with D perhaps matching TRBD2 (6 bases). The germline CDR1 and CDR2 sequences are SGHTA and FQGNSA. V lost 5 bases, J lost 3 bases, and 12 bases lay in between. This CDR3 comprises 14 residues. The CDR3 loop is CASSGWAGTDTQYF. CDR3 sequence (DNA): TGTGCCAGCAGCGGGTGGGCGGGAACAGATACGCAGTATTTT.

The chain combines TRBV28 with TRBJ2-1, with 12 bases that match TRBD2. The J call is in doubt because the DNA end fits TRBJ2-7 better. The CDR3 is made up of 17 amino acids. CDR1 and CDR2 from the germline V gene are MDHEN and SYDVKM. CDR3 residues: CASSVTSGGFSYNEQYF. CDR3 in DNA: TGTGCCAGCAGTGTGACTAGCGGGGGATTCTCCTACAATGAGCAGTACTTC.

This clonotype was observed a few times. The CDR3 DNA follows: TGCGCCAGCAATTGGCAGGGGATTAGCGATGAGCAGTTCTTC. Protein product: CASNWQGISDEQFF. The genes are TRBV5-1 and TRBJ2-1; tentatively, D is TRBD1 (6 bases). The germline V gene encodes CDR1 SGHRS and CDR2 YFSETQ. The ends were cut back, 6 bases at V and 8 bases at J, with 18 bases in the middle. The CDR3 has 14 residues. The whole variable domain, filled in from reference TRBV5-1 and TRBJ2-1, reads KAGVTQTPRYLIKTRGQQVTLSCSPISGHRSVSWYQQTPGQGLQFLFEYFSETQRNKGNFPGRFSGRQFSNSRSEMNVSTLELGDSALYLCASNWQGISDEQFFGPGTRLTVL.

The chain uses TRBV12-3 or TRBV12-4 and TRBJ1-6; 7 nucleotides agree with TRBD1. V gave up 5 bases and J gave up 6 bases; unmatched junction bases: 7. This CDR3 has 15 amino acids. CDR3 coding DNA: TGTGCCAGCAGTCCTTGGGACAGCCTTAATTCACCCCTCCACTTT. Amino acid sequence: CASSPWDSLNSPLHF.

J is TRBJ1-2 and V is TRBV28; D is uncertain. V was clipped by 7 bases and J by 4 bases, with 16 bases between them. Germline CDR1 and CDR2: MDHEN and SYDVKM. The CDR3 is made up of 14 amino acids. The CDR3 region is CASTLGVGFYGYTF. DNA of the CDR3: TGTGCCAGCACCCTTGGAGTCGGGTTCTATGGCTACACCTTC.

The chain is built from TRBV7-9 and TRBJ1-2; D is undetermined. Trimming cost V 5 bases and J 3 bases, with 19 bases left between them. The CDR3 consists of 16 residues. The germline V gene encodes CDR1 SEHNR and CDR2 FQNEAQ (reference sequence). The CDR3 loop reads CASSPPFKEPDYGYTF. The CDR3 nucleotides read TGTGCCAGCAGCCCCCCCTTTAAGGAACCAGACTATGGCTACACCTTC. The variable domain in full, completed from reference TRBV7-9 and TRBJ1-2, reads DTGVSQNPRHKITKRGQNVTFRCDPISEHNRLYWYRQTLGQGPEFLTYFQNEAQLEKSRLLSDRFSAERPKGSFSTLEIQRTEQGDSAMYLCASSPPFKEPDYGYTFGSGTRLTVV.

This clonotype appeared a few times. This chain uses TRBV5-1 with TRBJ2-5; TRBD1 is a possible D gene (6 bases). The J call may be in error: the DNA end matches TRBJ2-7 better. Germline loops: CDR1 SGHRS, CDR2 YFSETQ. The CDR3 is made up of 17 amino acids. CDR3 nucleotides: TGCGCCAGCAGCTTGGTAATCATTAATCAGGGGTCGGACGAGCAGTACTTC. Translated: CASSLVIINQGSDEQYF.

This clonotype was recorded once. The chain joins TRBV4-3 to TRBJ2-2, with no clear D. The V gene's germline CDR1 is LGHNA and CDR2 YSLEER. This CDR3 has 16 residues. Trimming left V 0 bases short and J 7 bases short, with 15 bases between. As DNA, the CDR3 is TGCGCCAGCAGCCAAGATTCTGGCTACATGGGCGGGGAGCTGTTTTTT. Protein sequence: CASSQDSGYMGGELFF.

This chain connects TRBV5-1 to TRBJ2-7; 7 nucleotides agree with TRBD2. The CDR3 loop spans 16 amino acids. J gave up 0 bases and V 1 base, and 7 bases lay outside the gene matches. Germline V lookup: CDR1 SGHRS, CDR2 YFSETQ. CDR3 region: CASSLKGAGASYEQYF. DNA of the CDR3: TGCGCCAGCAGCTTGAAGGGCGCGGGAGCCTCCTACGAGCAGTACTTC. Variable domain in full (rest from reference TRBV5-1 and TRBJ2-7): KAGVTQTPRYLIKTRGQQVTLSCSPISGHRSVSWYQQTPGQGLQFLFEYFSETQRNKGNFPGRFSGRQFSNSRSEMNVSTLELGDSALYLCASSLKGAGASYEQYFGPGTRLTVT.

This clonotype was seen a handful of times. V gene TRBV9 combines with J gene TRBJ2-1; D is unresolved. Germline lookup yields CDR1 SGDLS and CDR2 YYNGEE. The CDR3 length is 16 residues. The germline V and J ends were trimmed by 0 bases and 3 bases, with 13 bases remaining between them. Written as DNA, the CDR3 is TGTGCCAGCAGCGTAGATGACGACTGGCTCTACAATGAGCAGTTCTTC. This codes for CASSVDDDWLYNEQFF.

The chain uses TRBV30 and TRBJ2-1, with TRBD2 matching 7 bases. The CDR3 length is 13 residues. Germline CDR1 and CDR2: GTSNPN and SVGIG (reference sequence). Trimming removed 1 base from V and 8 bases from J; junction bases left unmatched: 5. For the CDR3, the DNA is TGTGCCTGGAGTGCCGGGGGGATCGATGAGCAGTTCTTC. Amino acid sequence: CAWSAGGIDEQFF. The variable domain in full, completed from reference TRBV30 and TRBJ2-1, reads SQTIHQWPATLVQPVGSPLSLECTVEGTSNPNLYWYRQAAGRGLQLLFYSVGIGQISSEVPQNLSASRPQDRQFILSSKKLLLSDSGFYLCAWSAGGIDEQFFGPGTRLTVL.